Presented here are 19 T cell receptor beta chains from one specimen sequenced in a study of cytomegalovirus exposure and HLA in healthy donors. The assay was immunoSEQ multiplex PCR, and TCRdb's table has in-frame clones only and misses some. The table includes roughly 60,000 clones, approximately 96% detected once. Material: PBMCs. The receptors shown here come from a man aged 18 to 29 in good health and CMV-seronegative.

This clone was observed once. The chain is built from TRBV5-4 and TRBJ1-2, with TRBD1 matching over 7 bases. With 4 bases clipped from V and 5 bases from J, the junction kept 8 bases outside the gene matches. The CDR3 length is 14 residues. Germline CDR1 and CDR2: SGHNT and YYREEE (reference sequence). CDR3 sequence (DNA): TGTGCCAGCAGCCGAGGACAGGATTCTTATGGCTACACCTTC. Its translation is CASSRGQDSYGYTF.

In DNA, the CDR3 is TGTGCCAGCAGTTTAACGACAGAACCTAATGAAAAACTGTTTTTT. Translation: CASSLTTEPNEKLFF. J is TRBJ1-4 and V is TRBV28; TRBD1 is a possible D gene (5 bases). Germline-derived CDR1 and CDR2 are MDHEN and SYDVKM. The CDR3 is 15 residues long. V lost 2 bases and J 3 bases, leaving 10 bases between the germline ends.

This chain links TRBV4-1 with TRBJ2-1; a possible D gene is TRBD2 (5 bases). The CDR3 length is 19 residues. The V end was cut by 0 bases, the J end by 10 bases, with 28 bases between. CDR1 and CDR2 from the germline V gene are MGHRA and YSYEKL. The CDR3 sequence is CASSQDLAQDSLNEQEQFF. DNA of the CDR3: TGCGCCAGCAGCCAAGATCTTGCCCAGGACTCCCTCAATGAACAAGAGCAGTTCTTC.

The chain couples TRBV11-3 to TRBJ2-1; 11 bases align to TRBD2. Per germline, CDR1 SGHNT and CDR2 YENEEA. V lost 5 bases, J lost 5 bases, and 5 bases stayed unmatched. This CDR3 region has 15 residues. CDR3 residues: CASSKIAGGHNEQFF. The DNA for the CDR3 is TGTGCCAGCAGCAAAATAGCGGGAGGGCACAATGAGCAGTTCTTC.

The chain combines TRBV15 with TRBJ1-2; no firm D call. Germline V lookup: CDR1 LNHNV, CDR2 YYDKDF (reference sequence). CDR3 length: 14 amino acids. Trimming stripped 5 bases from V and 0 bases from J, with 10 bases between. CDR3 DNA: TGTGCCACCAGCCGAAAGACATCTAACTATGGCTACACCTTC. Residues: CATSRKTSNYGYTF.

CDR3 in DNA: TGTGCCAGCTCACCGGGACTAGCGGGGTCCGGGGAGCTGTTTTTT. The encoded protein is CASSPGLAGSGELFF. The V and J genes are TRBV18 and TRBJ2-2; TRBD2 matches at 13 bases. The CDR3 has 15 amino acids. The germline gives CDR1 KGHSH, CDR2 LQKENI. The trim removed 3 bases at V and 6 bases at J, leaving 1 base unmatched.

The chain links TRBV28 to TRBJ2-1; 12 bases map to TRBD2. The trim removed 3 bases at V and 7 bases at J, leaving 7 bases unmatched. The V gene's germline CDR1 is MDHEN and CDR2 SYDVKM. This CDR3 contains 16 residues. The CDR3 is CASSFWLGLAGNEQFF. The CDR3 DNA reads TGTGCCAGCAGTTTTTGGCTAGGACTAGCGGGAAATGAGCAGTTCTTC. Based on the CDR3 plus reference TRBV28 and TRBJ2-1, the full variable domain is DVKVTQSSRYLVKRTGEKVFLECVQDMDHENMFWYRQDPGLGLRLIYFSYDVKMKEKGDIPEGYSVSREKKERFSLILESASTNQTSMYLCASSFWLGLAGNEQFFGPGTRLTVL.

The genes are TRBV14 and TRBJ2-1, with D perhaps matching TRBD1 (6 bases). In germline, CDR1 is SGHDN, CDR2 FVKESK. V shed 2 bases and J shed 12 bases, with 14 bases lying between them. The CDR3 runs 13 residues. DNA for the CDR3: TGTGCCAGCAGCCAACTACTACAGGGAGTGCAGTTCTTC. It codes for CASSQLLQGVQFF.

V and J are TRBV5-1 and TRBJ1-1, with 11 bases identical to TRBD1. Germline V CDR1 and CDR2: SGHRS, YFSETQ. J lost 1 base, V lost 4 bases, and 3 bases had no gene match. This CDR3 comprises 15 residues. CDR3 in amino acids: CASSPGTGGNTEAFF. DNA of the CDR3: TGCGCCAGCAGCCCAGGGACAGGGGGGAACACTGAAGCTTTCTTT.

The chain is built from TRBV28 and TRBJ1-3; 8 positions match TRBD1. This CDR3 is 19 amino acids long. Per germline, CDR1 MDHEN and CDR2 SYDVKM. V was pared by 6 bases and J by 3 bases, with 19 bases of the junction left unmatched. CDR3 DNA: TGTGCCAGCAGACGTCCGGGACAGGACGTTCCGGGTCGTGGAAACACCATATATTTT. Amino acid sequence: CASRRPGQDVPGRGNTIYF.

The chain is built from TRBV7-9 and TRBJ2-2, with 7 nucleotides matching TRBD1. CDR3 length equals 15 residues. Germline trimming cut 3 bases from V and 4 bases from J; bases unmatched to any gene: 5. CDR1 and CDR2 (germline): SEHNR, FQNEAQ (reference sequence). For the CDR3, the DNA is TGTGCCAGCAGCTTGACGGACAGGTCCACCGGGGAGCTGTTTTTT. Translating it yields CASSLTDRSTGELFF.

The chain is built from TRBV6-5 and TRBJ1-4, with D possibly being TRBD1 (5 bases). V gave up 5 bases and J gave up 8 bases, with 15 bases separating them. Germline V gives CDR1 MNHEY, CDR2 SVGAGI. The length of the CDR3 is 14 residues. Written as DNA, the CDR3 is TGTGCCAGCAGTAACGACAGACTGGGGGAAAAACTGTTTTTT. This encodes CASSNDRLGEKLFF.

The gene calls are TRBV15 and TRBJ2-7; the match to TRBD1 covers 9 bases. The J segment lost 4 bases and the V segment lost 0 bases, leaving 7 bases of the junction unmatched. The CDR3 runs to 16 residues. CDR1 is LNHNV and CDR2 is YYDKDF in the germline V gene (reference sequence). The CDR3 sequence is CATSRDLGTGRYEQYF. The CDR3 nucleotides are TGTGCCACCAGCAGAGACTTGGGGACAGGGAGGTACGAGCAGTACTTC.

This sequence joins TRBV28 and TRBJ1-5, with TRBD1 matching 10 bases. The CDR3 contains 15 residues. The V and J ends lost 7 bases and 11 bases, in that order; junction bases with no gene match: 14. Germline V CDR1 and CDR2: MDHEN, SYDVKM. CDR3 residues: CASNLSGQGKGAQHF. The CDR3 nucleotides read TGTGCCAGCAACTTATCGGGACAGGGGAAGGGAGCCCAGCATTTT.

V is TRBV11-2 and J is TRBJ1-1; the D gene is possibly TRBD1 (5 bases). CDR3 length: 15 residues. V lost 5 bases and J lost 0, with 13 bases in between. CDR1 and CDR2 (germline): SGHAT, FQNNGV. The CDR3 reads CASSISTAMNTEAFF. In DNA, the CDR3 is TGTGCCAGCAGCATATCGACAGCTATGAACACTGAAGCTTTCTTT.

V usage is TRBV5-1 and J usage is TRBJ2-7; D gene uncertain. Trimming stripped 0 bases from V and 3 bases from J, with 7 bases between. The CDR3 runs 13 residues. CDR1 and CDR2 from the germline V gene are SGHRS and YFSETQ. The CDR3 DNA reads TGCGCCAGCAGCTTGGCTAGTAGCTACGAGCAGTACTTC. This codes for CASSLASSYEQYF.

The V and J genes are TRBV2 and TRBJ2-3; TRBD2 matches at 9 bases. CDR1 SNHLY and CDR2 FYNNEI come from the germline V gene. V was pared by 1 base and J by 3 bases, with 5 bases of the junction left unmatched. The CDR3 extends over 16 amino acids. CDR3 loop: CASSEVPSGITDTQYF. The CDR3 nucleotides read TGTGCCAGCAGTGAAGTTCCTAGCGGGATAACAGATACGCAGTATTTT. Supplemented by reference TRBV2 and TRBJ2-3, the full variable domain reads EPEVTQTPSHQVTQMGQEVILRCVPISNHLYFYWYRQILGQKVEFLVSFYNNEISEKSEIFDDQFSVERPDGSNFTLKIRSTKLEDSAMYFCASSEVPSGITDTQYFGPGTRLTVL.

The chain joins TRBV6-1 to TRBJ2-7; 7 bases fit TRBD2. CDR3 size: 18 residues. Germline values: CDR1 MNHNS, CDR2 SASEGT. The junction had 14 bases not matched to a gene; V was cut back by 3 bases and J by 0 bases. The CDR3 DNA reads TGTGCCAGCAGTGAGTCAGGCCTACTAGCGCTAAACTCCTACGAGCAGTACTTC. This gives the protein CASSESGLLALNSYEQYF.

The V and J genes are TRBV11-2 and TRBJ1-5; no firm D call. The CDR3 is 15 amino acids. The V end lost 4 bases, the J end lost 3 bases, and 13 bases lay between the germline ends. Germline V gives CDR1 SGHAT, CDR2 FQNNGV. CDR3 sequence reads: CASSSSGVYNQPQHF. CDR3 bases: TGTGCCAGCAGCTCCTCCGGGGTTTACAATCAGCCCCAGCATTTT.